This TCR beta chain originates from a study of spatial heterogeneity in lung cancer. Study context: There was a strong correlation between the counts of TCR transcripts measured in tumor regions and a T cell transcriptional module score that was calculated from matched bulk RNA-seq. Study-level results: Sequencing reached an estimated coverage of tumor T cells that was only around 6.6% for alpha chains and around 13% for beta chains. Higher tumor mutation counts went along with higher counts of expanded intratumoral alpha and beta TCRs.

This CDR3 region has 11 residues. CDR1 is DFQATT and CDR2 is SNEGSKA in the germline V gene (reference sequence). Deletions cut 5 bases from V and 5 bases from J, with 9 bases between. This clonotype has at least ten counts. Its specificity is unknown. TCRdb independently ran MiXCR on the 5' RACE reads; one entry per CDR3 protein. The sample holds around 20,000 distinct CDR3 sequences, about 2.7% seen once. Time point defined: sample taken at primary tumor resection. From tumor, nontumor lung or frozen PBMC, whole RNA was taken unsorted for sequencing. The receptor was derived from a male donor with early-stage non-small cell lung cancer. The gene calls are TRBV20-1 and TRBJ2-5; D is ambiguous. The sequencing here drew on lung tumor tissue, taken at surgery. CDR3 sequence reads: CSALLGETQYF. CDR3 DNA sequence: TGCAGTGCTCTCTTGGGCGAGACCCAGTACTTC.